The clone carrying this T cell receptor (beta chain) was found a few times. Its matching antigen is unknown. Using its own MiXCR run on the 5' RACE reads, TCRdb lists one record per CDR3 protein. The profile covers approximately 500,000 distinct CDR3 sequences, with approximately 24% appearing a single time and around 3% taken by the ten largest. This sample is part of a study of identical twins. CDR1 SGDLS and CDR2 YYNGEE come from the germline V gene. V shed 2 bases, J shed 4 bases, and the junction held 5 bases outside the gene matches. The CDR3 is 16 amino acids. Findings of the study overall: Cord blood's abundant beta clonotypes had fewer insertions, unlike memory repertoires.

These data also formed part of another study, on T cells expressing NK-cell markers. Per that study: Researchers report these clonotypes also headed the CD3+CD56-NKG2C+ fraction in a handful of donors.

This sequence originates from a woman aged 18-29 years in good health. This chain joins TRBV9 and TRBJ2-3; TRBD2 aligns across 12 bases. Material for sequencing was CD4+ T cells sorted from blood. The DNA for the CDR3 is TGTGCCAGCAGCGTTTCCGGACTAGCGGGGCCAGATACGCAGTATTTT. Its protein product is CASSVSGLAGPDTQYF. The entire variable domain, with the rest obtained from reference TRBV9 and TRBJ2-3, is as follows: DSGVTQTPKHLITATGQRVTLRCSPRSGDLSVYWYQQSLDQGLQFLIQYYNGEERAKGNILERFSAQQFPDLHSELNLSSLELGDSALYFCASSVSGLAGPDTQYFGPGTRLTVL.